This T cell receptor (beta chain) comes out of a study of T cell repertoires in cytomegalovirus infection. Study in general: Public TCR beta signatures indicated both CMV infection and matching HLA type. Study-wide results and caveats: Ex vivo responses were dominated by HLA-C-restricted CMV-specific TCR beta clonotypes. Individuals carrying CMV plus the relevant HLA were identified by cumulative frequency of public TCR beta families.

V was pared by 5 bases and J by 1 base, with 10 bases between. Germline V gene sequence: CDR1 SGHTA, CDR2 FQGNSA. The CDR3 has 14 residues. TCRdb passed the reads through MiXCR, listing each CDR3 protein once. The sample shows around 240,000 distinct CDR3 sequences, 22% of them seen only once. This clonotype was detected a few times. Its antigen is still unknown. The V call is TRBV7-2, the J call TRBJ2-3; D gene unclear. Sequenced input: CD8+ T cells from PBMCs. The origin of this receptor is a human donor in good health (CMV status not recorded). Some clones in this sample may be carry-over from other donors' samples. This CDR3 is CASSQVGGTDTQYF. The DNA for the CDR3 is TGTGCCAGCAGCCAAGTTGGTGGCACAGATACGCAGTATTTT.